The 32 T cell receptor beta chains presented below share a single source sample, sequenced in a study of shared clonotypes between healthy human individuals (dated by TCRdb to 2018 to 2020). Library creation used the immunoSEQ multiplex PCR assay. Drawn from immuneACCESS, this table holds only the in-frame rearrangements with V and J called that TCRdb kept. Clones are partly lost; checked studies trace under half to an unresolved V gene and leave the rest unexplained. In this sample the table shows some 740,000 clones, nearly 95% of which occur a single time. The ten largest clones capture about 25% of the sample. CD8 naive samples consisted of CD45RO-negative cells that were positively selected for CCR7, yielding a CD45RA+CCR7+ population without TemRA cells. Sequencing was performed on naive CD8+ T cells sorted from blood. Taken with the paper, the label for cell subset or site translates to: CD45RA+CCR7+. These receptor sequences come from a man aged 25-45 years in good health.

The chain's CDR3 is CASSLRVNSYEQYF. The CDR3 DNA is TGTGCCAGCAGCCTGAGAGTAAACTCCTACGAGCAGTACTTC. The chain couples TRBV7-6 to TRBJ2-7; no firm D call. Germline V gives CDR1 SGHVS, CDR2 FNYEAQ. This CDR3 region has 14 residues. V was pared by 5 bases and J by 0 bases, with 11 bases between.

The chain has TRBV7-9 and TRBJ2-7, with D hard to call. CDR3 size: 13 residues. The ends were cut back, 5 bases at V and 2 bases at J, with 10 bases in the middle. Germline loops: CDR1 SEHNR, CDR2 FQNEAQ (reference sequence). The CDR3 reads CASSHEVTYEQYF. The CDR3 coding sequence is TGTGCCAGCAGCCATGAGGTAACCTACGAGCAGTACTTC.

This sequence joins TRBV11-3 and TRBJ2-7; 10 bases agree with TRBD1. Germline V lookup: CDR1 SGHNT, CDR2 YENEEA. Trimming removed 5 bases from V and 6 bases from J; junction bases left unmatched: 10. The CDR3 covers 15 residues. In nucleotides, the CDR3 is TGTGCCAGCAGCCCCAGGGGACAGGGGTCCGGCGAGCAGTACTTC. This translates into CASSPRGQGSGEQYF.

The chain carries TRBV11-2 and TRBJ1-2; possibly TRBD1 for D (6 bases). The CDR3 is made up of 17 amino acids. Trimming left V 3 bases short and J 5 bases short, with 22 bases between. In germline, CDR1 is SGHAT, CDR2 FQNNGV. CDR3 DNA: TGTGCCAGCAGCTTGGGGCCCTCCCAGGGGACTGGGTATGGCTACACCTTC. Residues: CASSLGPSQGTGYGYTF. Based on the CDR3 plus reference TRBV11-2 and TRBJ1-2, the full variable domain is EAGVAQSPRYKIIEKRQSVAFWCNPISGHATLYWYQQILGQGPKLLIQFQNNGVVDDSQLPKDRFSAERLKGVDSTLKIQPAKLEDSAVYLCASSLGPSQGTGYGYTFGSGTRLTVV.

The chain combines TRBV10-3 with TRBJ1-5, with D perhaps matching TRBD1 (5 bases). Germline CDR1 and CDR2: ENHRY and SYGVKD. This CDR3 is built from 13 residues. The ends were cut back, 4 bases at V and 6 bases at J, with 10 bases in the middle. The CDR3 loop reads CAISVGEVQPQHF. CDR3 DNA: TGTGCCATCAGTGTGGGGGAGGTTCAGCCCCAGCATTTT.

The chain recombines TRBV27 with TRBJ2-5, with TRBD1 as a possible D gene (5 bases). This CDR3 region has 15 residues. Germline CDR1 is MNHEY and CDR2 is SMNVEV (reference sequence). Trimming pared 5 bases from V and 1 base from J, leaving 14 bases between. The CDR3 sequence is CASSNRKVGQETQYF. The CDR3 DNA sequence: TGTGCCAGCAGTAACAGGAAGGTTGGCCAAGAGACCCAGTACTTC.

This sequence joins TRBV29-1 and TRBJ2-3; D perhaps matches TRBD2 (5 bases). Germline V lookup: CDR1 SQVTM, CDR2 ANQGSEA. The CDR3 has 13 residues. Trimming took 2 bases from V and 6 from J, leaving 12 bases between them. The CDR3 reads CSVERVGGDTQYF. The CDR3 nucleotides are TGCAGCGTTGAAAGGGTCGGAGGCGATACGCAGTATTTT.

The chain has TRBV28 and TRBJ1-4; D is undetermined. V was pared by 6 bases and J by 8 bases, with 13 bases between. Germline-derived CDR1 and CDR2 are MDHEN and SYDVKM. The CDR3 is 13 amino acids. CDR3 coding DNA: TGTGCCAGCAGCCCTCGGTTTGAGGAAAAACTGTTTTTT. Translation gives CASSPRFEEKLFF.

The chain uses TRBV6-6 and TRBJ1-2; D is unresolved. Germline loops: CDR1 MNHNY, CDR2 SVGAGI (reference sequence). The V end lost 8 bases, the J end lost 2 bases, and 12 bases lay between the germline ends. CDR3 length: 13 amino acids. CDR3 protein: CASLGKINYGYTF. In DNA form, the CDR3 reads TGTGCCAGCCTAGGGAAGATAAACTATGGCTACACCTTC.

This chain links TRBV6-5 with TRBJ2-6; D is perhaps TRBD2 (5 bases). V lost 4 bases and J 2 bases, leaving 9 bases between the germline ends. This CDR3 comprises 15 residues. Germline assignment: CDR1 MNHEY and CDR2 SVGAGI. The CDR3 nucleotides are TGTGCCAGCAGTTTGACGGAGGCTGGGGCCAACGTCCTGACTTTC. It is translated as CASSLTEAGANVLTF.

In the case of this clone: One end of the junction fails to match germline, which may point to a read error. The rearrangement uses TRBV18 and TRBJ1-2, with 7 nucleotides matching TRBD1. Germline CDR1 and CDR2: KGHSH and LQKENI. This CDR3 has 14 residues. In nucleotides, the CDR3 is TGTGCCAGCCCATCGGAAGGGGGCGAACAGGCGCCTCGCTTC. It specifies CASPSEGGEQAPRF.

This clone was found once. The gene calls are TRBV7-3 and TRBJ1-1, with a possible D match to TRBD1 (5 bases). This CDR3 has 15 residues. The V and J ends lost 5 bases and 4 bases respectively, with 17 bases between them. Germline V gene data show CDR1 as SGHTA and CDR2 as FQGTGA. For the CDR3, the DNA is TGTGCCAGCAGCCTGGGGCAGGGCGGGGCCACTGAAGCTTTCTTT. Its translation: CASSLGQGGATEAFF.

The chain recombines TRBV4-3 with TRBJ2-1, with D possibly TRBD1 on 6 matching bases. Per germline, CDR1 LGHNA and CDR2 YSLEER. CDR3 length: 16 amino acids. Trimming removed 0 bases at V and 5 bases at J, with 14 bases between. CDR3 sequence (DNA): TGCGCCAGCAGCCAAGATGGCTGGGGGCAAAACAATGAGCAGTTCTTC. Residues: CASSQDGWGQNNEQFF.

The CDR3, as DNA: TGTGCCAGCAGCGTAGCGGGTGACAGGCCTCGCACCGGGGAGCTGTTTTTT. Its protein is CASSVAGDRPRTGELFF. The V and J genes are TRBV9 and TRBJ2-2; TRBD1 is a possible D gene (6 bases). Looked up from germline, CDR1 is SGDLS and CDR2 is YYNGEE. The CDR3 length is 17 residues. Trimming took off 0 bases at V and 4 bases at J, with 16 bases between the two ends.

This clone was seen a single time. The gene calls are TRBV11-2 and TRBJ2-4; weak D call: TRBD2 (7 bases). This CDR3 region has 17 residues. Germline assignment: CDR1 SGHAT and CDR2 FQNNGV. Trimming shortened V by 2 bases and J by 8 bases, and 22 bases separated the two germline ends. CDR3 sequence: CASSLPIEGVREDIQYF. The CDR3 region has the DNA TGTGCCAGCAGCTTACCAATCGAGGGGGTACGGGAGGACATTCAGTACTTC.

With respect to this clone: Other DNA sequences of this sample code for an identical CDR3. The chain has TRBV9 and TRBJ2-1, with 7 bases aligning to TRBD2. Germline-derived CDR1 and CDR2 are SGDLS and YYNGEE. V gave up 4 bases and J gave up 0 bases; unmatched junction bases: 7. This CDR3 spans 16 amino acids. This CDR3 reads CASSPQAGSSYNEQFF. The DNA for the CDR3 is TGTGCCAGCAGCCCTCAAGCGGGGAGCTCCTACAATGAGCAGTTCTTC.

The chain combines TRBV10-2 with TRBJ2-2, with TRBD2 matching over 8 bases. The CDR3 totals 15 residues. With V trimmed by 3 bases and J by 5 bases, 5 bases remained unmatched. The germline gives CDR1 WSHSY, CDR2 SAAADI. Here the CDR3 reads CASSELAGTTGELFF. CDR3 bases: TGCGCCAGCAGTGAATTAGCGGGGACAACCGGGGAGCTGTTTTTT.

The genes are TRBV29-1 and TRBJ2-7, with 11 bases that match TRBD2. The V segment lost 5 bases and the J segment 5 bases; nucleotides outside the gene matches: 5. CDR1 is SQVTM and CDR2 is ANQGSEA in the germline V gene. The length of the CDR3 is 13 residues. The CDR3 coding sequence is TGCAGCGTTCGACTAGCGGGAATCAACGAGCAGTACTTC. This sequence encodes CSVRLAGINEQYF.

The genes are TRBV11-3 and TRBJ2-1, with D unresolved. Trimming removed 4 bases at V and 7 bases at J, with 8 bases between. The CDR3 consists of 12 residues. CDR1 SGHNT and CDR2 YENEEA come from the germline V gene. The DNA for the CDR3 is TGTGCCAGCAGCTCCCCCGGGAATGAGCAGTTCTTC. Translation gives CASSSPGNEQFF.

The J gene is TRBJ2-1, the V gene TRBV29-1; 10 bases agree with TRBD1. Per the germline V gene, CDR1 is SQVTM and CDR2 is ANQGSEA. Trimming removed 1 base from V and 6 bases from J; junction bases left unmatched: 18. The CDR3 has 19 amino acids. CDR3 sequence (DNA): TGCAGCGTTGAAGGTATCTTTAAAGGACAGGGGGGTACTATCAATGAGCAGTTCTTC. Protein product: CSVEGIFKGQGGTINEQFF.

V gene TRBV5-1 combines with J gene TRBJ2-5; D is undetermined. The V end lost 2 bases, the J end lost 1 base, and 18 bases lay between the germline ends. CDR1 is SGHRS and CDR2 is YFSETQ in the germline V gene. The CDR3 consists of 17 residues. In nucleotides, the CDR3 is TGCGCCAGCAGCTTCGGGCTGATTACGAGGTTCCAAGAGACCCAGTACTTC. Its translation is CASSFGLITRFQETQYF.

This chain links TRBV19 with TRBJ1-5; 7 bases map to TRBD1. Per the germline V gene, CDR1 is LNHDA and CDR2 is SQIVND (reference sequence). The V segment lost 9 bases and the J segment 4 bases; nucleotides outside the gene matches: 9. This CDR3 spans 14 amino acids. The CDR3 sequence is CASRDSGLNQPQHF. For the CDR3, the DNA is TGTGCCAGCAGGGACAGCGGGTTAAATCAGCCCCAGCATTTT.

This rearrangement joins TRBV6-6 to TRBJ2-1; TRBD2 matches at 10 bases. J gave up 7 bases and V 6 bases, and 9 bases lay outside the gene matches. Germline V gene data show CDR1 as MNHNY and CDR2 as SVGAGI (reference sequence). This CDR3 is built from 15 residues. This CDR3 reads CASRIVSGRVNEQFF. The CDR3 DNA sequence: TGTGCCAGCAGGATAGTCAGCGGGAGGGTTAATGAGCAGTTCTTC.

This clone showed up just once. This chain connects TRBV11-2 to TRBJ1-5, with D possibly TRBD1 on 6 matching bases. The CDR3 totals 16 residues. Trimming stripped 5 bases from V and 3 bases from J, with 17 bases between. Germline V gene lookup returns CDR1 SGHAT and CDR2 FQNNGV. CDR3 amino acids: CASSPRSRGNNQPQHF. The DNA for the CDR3 is TGTGCCAGCAGCCCTAGGTCAAGGGGGAACAATCAGCCCCAGCATTTT.

The chain has TRBV6-1 and TRBJ2-1; D possibly matches TRBD1 or TRBD2 (5 bases each). The V gene's germline CDR1 is MNHNS and CDR2 SASEGT. Trimming cost V 7 bases and J 7 bases, with 20 bases left between them. CDR3 size: 15 residues. The CDR3 bases are TGTGCCAGCAACTGGGGACCAGGAGAGGGGAATGAGCAGTTCTTC. Its translation is CASNWGPGEGNEQFF.

J is TRBJ1-2 and V is TRBV10-2; tentative D call: TRBD1 (6 bases). V was shortened by 6 bases and J by 6 bases, with 23 bases between the two germline ends. Per the germline V gene, CDR1 is WSHSY and CDR2 is SAAADI. CDR3 length: 16 amino acids. Here the CDR3 reads CASRTKTGIIQDGYTF. Written as DNA, the CDR3 is TGCGCCAGCAGGACAAAAACAGGGATTATCCAGGATGGCTACACCTTC.

This chain uses TRBV9 with TRBJ2-1; perhaps TRBD1 as D (6 bases). V was clipped by 10 bases and J by 3 bases, with 17 bases between them. Germline CDR1 and CDR2: SGDLS and YYNGEE. This CDR3 has 14 residues. CDR3: CAGSHPQGYNEQFF. As DNA, the CDR3 is TGTGCCGGATCCCATCCACAGGGCTACAATGAGCAGTTCTTC.

The V call is TRBV6-6, the J call TRBJ2-2; the D is unclear. Germline lookup yields CDR1 MNHNY and CDR2 SVGAGI (reference sequence). This CDR3 is 15 amino acids long. The germline V and J ends were trimmed by 0 bases and 1 base, with 6 bases remaining between them. CDR3 residues: CASSYSAGNTGELFF. CDR3 nucleotides: TGTGCCAGCAGTTACTCGGCAGGGAACACCGGGGAGCTGTTTTTT.

The J gene is TRBJ1-2, the V gene TRBV6-5; D is unclear. Germline loops: CDR1 MNHEY, CDR2 SVGAGI. V was trimmed by 2 bases and J by 4 bases, leaving 14 bases between them. The CDR3 covers 15 residues. CDR3 protein: CASSYGHSGTYGYTF. The DNA of the CDR3 is TGTGCCAGCAGTTACGGGCACTCGGGTACCTATGGCTACACCTTC.

The chain is built from TRBV27 and TRBJ2-3; 7 nucleotides align to TRBD2. The CDR3 totals 15 residues. The germline V gene encodes CDR1 MNHEY and CDR2 SMNVEV (reference sequence). J lost 4 bases, V lost 4 bases, and 8 bases had no gene match. The CDR3 DNA sequence: TGTGCCAGCAGTTCCCGCGGCGGGAGTCCAGATACGCAGTATTTT. Amino acids: CASSSRGGSPDTQYF.

This clone was picked up one time. The chain employs TRBV28 and TRBJ1-4; D not resolved. V was shortened by 4 bases and J by 8 bases, with 20 bases between the two germline ends. Per the germline V gene, CDR1 is MDHEN and CDR2 is SYDVKM. This CDR3 spans 16 amino acids. The CDR3 region has the DNA TGTGCCAGCAGTTCATCGATTGGACCGACTATAGAAAAACTGTTTTTT. It yields the protein CASSSSIGPTIEKLFF.

In DNA, the CDR3 is TGTGCCAGCAGCACCACTAGCGGGAGTACAACTAGCACAGATACGCAGTATTTT. This codes for CASSTTSGSTTSTDTQYF. The rearrangement uses TRBV7-9 and TRBJ2-3; 11 nucleotides agree with TRBD2. V dropped 5 bases and J dropped 0; count of bases not matched to a gene: 10. The CDR3 spans 18 residues. Germline lookup yields CDR1 SEHNR and CDR2 FQNEAQ (reference sequence).